This T cell receptor beta chain was sequenced in a study of cytomegalovirus exposure and HLA in healthy donors. In regard to this clone: Its antigen remains unknown.

Study-level results: Later on, an analysis showed TCR association rates differing by HLA locus, with DRB1 the most and HLA-C the fewest. A later analysis reportedly found fewer N-insertions in an Asian-associated ancestry cluster than the roughly 670-donor mean. An analysis was carried out at a later point. It showed that HLA-associated TCR beta chains were more clonally expanded than equally common non-associated chains. Reportedly, diagnosis of cytomegalovirus status by the classifier showed high specificity and sensitivity.

A multiplex PCR was run with 60 Vbeta primers and 13 Jbeta primers. Sequencing used immunoSEQ multiplex PCR; TCRdb keeps in-frame clones, though not all of them. The sample lists 120,000 to 150,000 clones; around 85% were seen once. Trimming left V 2 bases short and J 5 bases short, with 9 bases between. The CDR3 covers 13 residues. The chain recombines TRBV23-1 with TRBJ2-5, with D possibly matching TRBD2 (5 bases). TRBV23-1 is an ORF for which the function is uncertain. This clonotype originated in a woman aged 25 to 39 in good health and CMV-seronegative. Sequencing was carried out using PBMCs. The CDR3 DNA follows: TGCGCCAGCAGTCAACGGGGAATGGAGACCCAGTACTTC. It yields the protein CASSQRGMETQYF.